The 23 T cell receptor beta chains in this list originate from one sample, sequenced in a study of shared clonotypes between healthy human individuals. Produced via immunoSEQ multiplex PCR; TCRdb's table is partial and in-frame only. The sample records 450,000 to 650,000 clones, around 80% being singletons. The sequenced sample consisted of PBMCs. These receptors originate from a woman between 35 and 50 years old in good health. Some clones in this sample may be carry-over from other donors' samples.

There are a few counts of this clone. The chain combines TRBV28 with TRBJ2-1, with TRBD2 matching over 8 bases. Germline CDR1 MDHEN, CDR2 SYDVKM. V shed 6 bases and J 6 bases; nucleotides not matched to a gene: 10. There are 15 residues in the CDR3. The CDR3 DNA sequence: TGTGCCAGCAGCACCGGGGGGGCGGAGTTCAATGAGCAGTTCTTC. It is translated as CASSTGGAEFNEQFF.

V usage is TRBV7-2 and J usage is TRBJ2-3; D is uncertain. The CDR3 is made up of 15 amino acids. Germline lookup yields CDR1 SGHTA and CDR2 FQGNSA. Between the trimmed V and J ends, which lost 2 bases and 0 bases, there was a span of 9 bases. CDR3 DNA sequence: TGTGCCAGCAGCTTAAGATCTTCTAGCACAGATACGCAGTATTTT. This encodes CASSLRSSSTDTQYF. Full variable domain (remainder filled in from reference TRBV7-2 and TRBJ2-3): GAGVSQSPSNKVTEKGKDVELRCDPISGHTALYWYRQSLGQGLEFLIYFQGNSAPDKSGLPSDRFSAERTGGSVSTLTIQRTQQEDSAVYLCASSLRSSSTDTQYFGPGTRLTVL.

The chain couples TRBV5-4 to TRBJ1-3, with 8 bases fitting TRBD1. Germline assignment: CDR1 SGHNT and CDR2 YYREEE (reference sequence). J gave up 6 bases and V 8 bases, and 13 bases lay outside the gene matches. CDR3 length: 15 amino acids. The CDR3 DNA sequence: TGTGCCAGTAAGATGACAGGGGCGCAGGAAAACACCATATATTTT. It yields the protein CASKMTGAQENTIYF.

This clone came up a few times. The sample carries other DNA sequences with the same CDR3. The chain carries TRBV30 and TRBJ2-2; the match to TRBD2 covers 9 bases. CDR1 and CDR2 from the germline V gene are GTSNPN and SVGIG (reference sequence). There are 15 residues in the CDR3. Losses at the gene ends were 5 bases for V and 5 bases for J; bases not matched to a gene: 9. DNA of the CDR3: TGTGCCTGGGAAGGGGGGCTAGCGGGAACCGGGGAGCTGTTTTTT. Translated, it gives CAWEGGLAGTGELFF.

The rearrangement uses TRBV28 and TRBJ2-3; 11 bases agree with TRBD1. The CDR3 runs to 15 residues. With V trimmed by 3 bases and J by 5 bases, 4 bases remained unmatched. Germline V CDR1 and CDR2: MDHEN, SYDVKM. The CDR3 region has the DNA TGTGCCAGCAGTTTTTGGACAGGGGGCATAGATACGCAGTATTTT. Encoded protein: CASSFWTGGIDTQYF.

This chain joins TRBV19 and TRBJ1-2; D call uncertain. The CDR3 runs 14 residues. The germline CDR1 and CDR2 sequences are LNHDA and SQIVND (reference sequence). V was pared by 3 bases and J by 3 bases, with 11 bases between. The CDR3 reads CASSMGGFHYGYTF. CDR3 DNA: TGTGCCAGTAGTATGGGTGGCTTCCACTATGGCTACACCTTC.

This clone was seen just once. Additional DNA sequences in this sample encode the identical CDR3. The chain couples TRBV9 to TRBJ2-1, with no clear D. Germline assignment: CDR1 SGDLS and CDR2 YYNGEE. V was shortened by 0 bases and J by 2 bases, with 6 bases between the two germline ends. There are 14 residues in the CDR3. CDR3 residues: CASSVGGTYNEQFF. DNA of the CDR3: TGTGCCAGCAGCGTAGGCGGTACCTACAATGAGCAGTTCTTC.

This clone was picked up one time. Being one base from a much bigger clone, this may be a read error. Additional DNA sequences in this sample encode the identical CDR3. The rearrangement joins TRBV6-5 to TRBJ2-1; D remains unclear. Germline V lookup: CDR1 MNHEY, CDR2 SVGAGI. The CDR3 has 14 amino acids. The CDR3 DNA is TGTGCTAGCAGTACCGGACGAGACTACAATGAGCAGTTCTTC. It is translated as CASSTGRDYNEQFF.

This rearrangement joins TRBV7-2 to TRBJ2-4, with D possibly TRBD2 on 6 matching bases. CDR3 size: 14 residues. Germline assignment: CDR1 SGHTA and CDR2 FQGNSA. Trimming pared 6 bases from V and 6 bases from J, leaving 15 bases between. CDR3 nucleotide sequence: TGTGCCAGCAGGGCTGGAGGGGCGGGAAACATTCAGTACTTC. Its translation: CASRAGGAGNIQYF.

In nucleotides, the CDR3 is TGTGCCAGCAGCTTAGCGGGACCGACCAACACTGAAGCTTTCTTT. Its protein is CASSLAGPTNTEAFF. The chain couples TRBV7-2 to TRBJ1-1, with D perhaps matching TRBD1 (5 bases). The V end was cut by 0 bases, the J end by 2 bases, with 10 bases between. The CDR3 consists of 15 residues. The germline CDR1 and CDR2 sequences are SGHTA and FQGNSA.

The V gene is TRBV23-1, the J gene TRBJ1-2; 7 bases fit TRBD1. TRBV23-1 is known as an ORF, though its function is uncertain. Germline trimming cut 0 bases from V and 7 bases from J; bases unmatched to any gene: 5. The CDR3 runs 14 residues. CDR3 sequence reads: CASSQSGGEVGYTF. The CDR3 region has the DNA TGCGCCAGCAGTCAATCAGGGGGCGAGGTTGGCTACACCTTC.

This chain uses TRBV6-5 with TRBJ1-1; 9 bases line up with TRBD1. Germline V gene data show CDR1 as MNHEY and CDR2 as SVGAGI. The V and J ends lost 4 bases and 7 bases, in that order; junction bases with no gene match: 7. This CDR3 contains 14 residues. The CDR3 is CASSSRDRVNEAFF. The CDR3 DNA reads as TGTGCCAGCAGTTCCCGGGACAGGGTGAATGAAGCTTTCTTT.

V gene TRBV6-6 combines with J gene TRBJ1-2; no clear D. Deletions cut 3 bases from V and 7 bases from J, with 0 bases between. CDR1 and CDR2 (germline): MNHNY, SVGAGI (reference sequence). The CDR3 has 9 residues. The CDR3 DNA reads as TGTGCCAGCAGTTATGGCTACACCTTC. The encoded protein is CASSYGYTF.

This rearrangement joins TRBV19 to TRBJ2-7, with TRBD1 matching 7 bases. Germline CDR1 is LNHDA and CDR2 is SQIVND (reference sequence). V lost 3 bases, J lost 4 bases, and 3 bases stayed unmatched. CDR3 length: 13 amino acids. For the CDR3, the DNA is TGTGCCAGTAGTATCGGGGACAGTTACGAGCAGTACTTC. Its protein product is CASSIGDSYEQYF.

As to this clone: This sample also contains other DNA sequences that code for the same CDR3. The CDR3 coding sequence is TGTGCCAGTAGTATAAGTCGCGGTGAAAAACTGTTTTTT. Translated, it gives CASSISRGEKLFF. The gene calls are TRBV19 and TRBJ1-4; D unresolved. Germline assignment: CDR1 LNHDA and CDR2 SQIVND (reference sequence). With 2 bases removed from V and 7 bases from J, the gap between germline ends came to 8 bases. The CDR3 has 13 amino acids.

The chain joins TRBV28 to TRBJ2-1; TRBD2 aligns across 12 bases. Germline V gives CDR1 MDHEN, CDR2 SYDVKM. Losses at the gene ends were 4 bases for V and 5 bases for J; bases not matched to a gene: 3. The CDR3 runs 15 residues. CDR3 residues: CASSWTSGNHNEQFF. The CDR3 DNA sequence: TGTGCCAGCAGTTGGACTAGCGGGAACCACAATGAGCAGTTCTTC.

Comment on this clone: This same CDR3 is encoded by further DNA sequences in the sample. The CDR3 sequence is CATNTGSSGANVLTF. The CDR3 coding sequence is TGTGCCACTAATACAGGGAGCTCTGGGGCCAACGTCCTGACTTTC. V usage is TRBV2 and J usage is TRBJ2-6, with D possibly TRBD1 on 6 matching bases. The length of the CDR3 is 15 residues. The ends were cut back, 10 bases at V and 0 bases at J, with 13 bases in the middle. From germline, CDR1 is SNHLY and CDR2 FYNNEI.

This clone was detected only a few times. The CDR3 loop reads CASRDAVLYGYTF. The CDR3 coding sequence is TGTGCCAGCAGGGACGCGGTACTCTATGGCTACACCTTC. V gene TRBV7-9 combines with J gene TRBJ1-2, with D unclear. In germline, CDR1 is SEHNR, CDR2 FQNEAQ (reference sequence). The length of the CDR3 is 13 residues. Between the trimmed V and J ends, which lost 6 bases and 4 bases, there was a span of 12 bases.

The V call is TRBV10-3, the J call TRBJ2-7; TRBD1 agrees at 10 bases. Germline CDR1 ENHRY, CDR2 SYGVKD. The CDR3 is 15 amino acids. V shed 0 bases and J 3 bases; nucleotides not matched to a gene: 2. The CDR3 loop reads CAISESGTGVYEQYF. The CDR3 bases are TGTGCCATCAGTGAGTCCGGGACAGGGGTCTACGAGCAGTACTTC.

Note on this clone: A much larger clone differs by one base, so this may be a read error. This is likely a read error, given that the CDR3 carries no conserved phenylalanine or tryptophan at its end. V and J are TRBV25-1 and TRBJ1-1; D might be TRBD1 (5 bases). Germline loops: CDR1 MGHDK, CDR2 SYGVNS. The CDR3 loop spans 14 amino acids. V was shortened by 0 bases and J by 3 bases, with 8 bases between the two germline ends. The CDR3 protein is CASSEYVGDTEAFL. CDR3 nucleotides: TGTGCCAGCAGTGAATATGTAGGGGACACTGAAGCTTTCCTT.

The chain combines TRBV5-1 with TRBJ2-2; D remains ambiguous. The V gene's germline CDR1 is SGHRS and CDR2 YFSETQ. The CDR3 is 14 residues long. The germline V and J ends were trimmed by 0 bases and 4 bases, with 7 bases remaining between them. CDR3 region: CASSLAVGTGELFF. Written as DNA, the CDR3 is TGCGCCAGCAGCTTGGCCGTGGGCACCGGGGAGCTGTTTTTT.

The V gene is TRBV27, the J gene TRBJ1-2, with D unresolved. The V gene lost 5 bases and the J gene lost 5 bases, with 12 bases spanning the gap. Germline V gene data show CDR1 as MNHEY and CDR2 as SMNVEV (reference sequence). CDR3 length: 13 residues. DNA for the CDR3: TGTGCCAGCAGTCCGCTCGGGAAGTATGGCTACACCTTC. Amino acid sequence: CASSPLGKYGYTF.

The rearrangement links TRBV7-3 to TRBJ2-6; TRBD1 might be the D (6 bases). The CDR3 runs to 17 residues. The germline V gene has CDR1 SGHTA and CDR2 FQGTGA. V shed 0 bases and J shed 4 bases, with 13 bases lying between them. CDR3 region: CASSLTDAGVGANVLTF. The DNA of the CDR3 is TGTGCCAGCAGCTTAACGGATGCAGGGGTAGGGGCCAACGTCCTGACTTTC.